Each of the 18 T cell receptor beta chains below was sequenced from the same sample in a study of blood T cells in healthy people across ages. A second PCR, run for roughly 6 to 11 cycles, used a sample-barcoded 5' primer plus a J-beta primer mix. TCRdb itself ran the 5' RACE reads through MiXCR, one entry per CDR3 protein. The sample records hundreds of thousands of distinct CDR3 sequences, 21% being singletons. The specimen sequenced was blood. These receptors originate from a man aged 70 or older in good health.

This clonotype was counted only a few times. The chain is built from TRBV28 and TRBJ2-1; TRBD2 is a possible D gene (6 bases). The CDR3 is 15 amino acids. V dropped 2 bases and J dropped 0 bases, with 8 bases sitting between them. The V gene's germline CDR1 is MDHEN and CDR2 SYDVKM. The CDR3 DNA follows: TGTGCCAGCAGTTTACGGGGGAACTCCTACAATGAGCAGTTCTTC. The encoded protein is CASSLRGNSYNEQFF.

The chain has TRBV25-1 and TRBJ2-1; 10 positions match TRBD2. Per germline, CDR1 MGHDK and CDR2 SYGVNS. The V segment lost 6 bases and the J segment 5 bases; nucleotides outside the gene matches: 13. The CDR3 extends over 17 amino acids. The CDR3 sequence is CASRTGWGLASHNEQFF. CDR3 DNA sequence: TGTGCCAGCAGGACCGGATGGGGACTAGCGTCACACAATGAGCAGTTCTTC.

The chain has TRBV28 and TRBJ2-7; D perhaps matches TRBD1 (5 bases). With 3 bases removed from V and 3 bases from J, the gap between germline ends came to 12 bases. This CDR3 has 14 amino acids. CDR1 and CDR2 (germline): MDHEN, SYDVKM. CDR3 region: CASSFGALLYEQYF. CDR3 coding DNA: TGTGCCAGCAGTTTTGGGGCCTTGCTCTACGAGCAGTACTTC.

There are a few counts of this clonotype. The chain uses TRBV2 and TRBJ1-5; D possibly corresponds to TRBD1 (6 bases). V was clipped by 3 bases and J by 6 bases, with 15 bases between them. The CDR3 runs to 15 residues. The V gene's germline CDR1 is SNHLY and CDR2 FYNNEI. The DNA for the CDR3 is TGTGCCAGCAGTGACGCAGGGGCGCAGGGTCAGCCCCAGCATTTT. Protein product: CASSDAGAQGQPQHF.

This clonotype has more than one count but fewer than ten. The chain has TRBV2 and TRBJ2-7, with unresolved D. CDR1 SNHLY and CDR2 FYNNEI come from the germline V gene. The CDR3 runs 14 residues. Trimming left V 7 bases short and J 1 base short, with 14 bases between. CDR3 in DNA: TGTGCCAGCAACCCGGAGACGGCATCCTACGAGCAGTACTTC. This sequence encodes CASNPETASYEQYF.

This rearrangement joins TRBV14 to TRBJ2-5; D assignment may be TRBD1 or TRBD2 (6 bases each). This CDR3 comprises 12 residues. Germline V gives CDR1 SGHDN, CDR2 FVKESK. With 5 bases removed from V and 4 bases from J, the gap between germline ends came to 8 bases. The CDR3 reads CASSWGAETQYF. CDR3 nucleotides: TGTGCCAGCAGCTGGGGGGCAGAGACCCAGTACTTC. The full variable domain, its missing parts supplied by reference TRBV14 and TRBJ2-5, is EAGVTQFPSHSVIEKGQTVTLRCDPISGHDNLYWYRRVMGKEIKFLLHFVKESKQDESGMPNNRFLAERTGGTYSTLKVQPAELEDSGVYFCASSWGAETQYFGPGTRLLVL.

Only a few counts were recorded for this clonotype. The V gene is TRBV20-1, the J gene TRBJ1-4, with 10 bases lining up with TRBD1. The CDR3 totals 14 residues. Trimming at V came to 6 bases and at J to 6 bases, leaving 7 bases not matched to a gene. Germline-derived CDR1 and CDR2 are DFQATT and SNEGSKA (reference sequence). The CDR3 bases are TGCAGTGCACGGACAGGGGGAGGTCATGAAAAACTGTTTTTT. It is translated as CSARTGGGHEKLFF.

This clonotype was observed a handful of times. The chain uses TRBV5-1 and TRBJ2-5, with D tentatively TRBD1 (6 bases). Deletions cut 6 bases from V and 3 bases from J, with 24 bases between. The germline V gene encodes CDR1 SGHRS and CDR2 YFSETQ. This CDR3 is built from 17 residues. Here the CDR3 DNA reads TGCGCCAGCAACACCACGGTACAGGGATATTGGGAAGAGACCCAGTACTTC. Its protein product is CASNTTVQGYWEETQYF.

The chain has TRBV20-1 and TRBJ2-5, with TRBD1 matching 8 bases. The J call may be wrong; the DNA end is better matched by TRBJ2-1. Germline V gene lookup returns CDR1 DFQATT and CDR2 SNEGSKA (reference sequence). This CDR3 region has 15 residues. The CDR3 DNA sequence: TGCAGTGCTAGAGATCTACAGGGGGGATACAATGAGCAGTTCTTC. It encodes CSARDLQGGYNEQFF.

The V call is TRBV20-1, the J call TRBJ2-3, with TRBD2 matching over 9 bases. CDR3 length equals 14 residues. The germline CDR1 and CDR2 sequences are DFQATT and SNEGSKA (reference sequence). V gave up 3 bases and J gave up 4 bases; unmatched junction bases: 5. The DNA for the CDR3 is TGCAGTGCTAGCCCGACTAGCGGAGCAGATACGCAGTATTTT. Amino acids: CSASPTSGADTQYF.

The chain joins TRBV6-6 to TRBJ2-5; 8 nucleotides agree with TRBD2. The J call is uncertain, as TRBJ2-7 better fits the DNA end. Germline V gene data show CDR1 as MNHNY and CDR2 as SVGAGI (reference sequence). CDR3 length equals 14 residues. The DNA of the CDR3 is TGTGCCAGCAGTCGGGGGACTAGCTCCTACGAGCAGTACGTC. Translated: CASSRGTSSYEQYV.

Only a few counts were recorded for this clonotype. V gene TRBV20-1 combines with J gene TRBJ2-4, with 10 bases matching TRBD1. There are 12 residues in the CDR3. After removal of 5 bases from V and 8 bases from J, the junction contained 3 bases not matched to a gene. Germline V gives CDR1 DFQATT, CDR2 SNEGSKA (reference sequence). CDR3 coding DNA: TGCAGTGCTCGACAGGGGGCTGACATTCAGTACTTC. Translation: CSARQGADIQYF.

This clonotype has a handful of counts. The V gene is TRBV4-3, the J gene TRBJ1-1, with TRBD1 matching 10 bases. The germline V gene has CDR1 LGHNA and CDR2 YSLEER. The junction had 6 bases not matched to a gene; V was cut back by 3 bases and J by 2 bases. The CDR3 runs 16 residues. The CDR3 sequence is CASSHPRTGGNTEAFF. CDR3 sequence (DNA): TGCGCCAGCAGCCACCCCCGGACAGGGGGAAACACTGAAGCTTTCTTT.

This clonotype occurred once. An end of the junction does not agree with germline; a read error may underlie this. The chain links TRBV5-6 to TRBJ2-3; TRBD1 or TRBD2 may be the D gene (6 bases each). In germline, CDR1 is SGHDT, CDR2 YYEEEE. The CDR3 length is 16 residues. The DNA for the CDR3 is TGTGCCAGCAGCGAGGGGGGCGGGGCAGGCACAGATACGCGGTATTTT. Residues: CASSEGGGAGTDTRYF.

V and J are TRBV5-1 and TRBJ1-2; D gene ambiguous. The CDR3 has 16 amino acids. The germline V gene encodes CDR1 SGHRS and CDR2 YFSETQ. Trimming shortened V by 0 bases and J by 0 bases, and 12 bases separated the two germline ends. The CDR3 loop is CASSLEAGRTNYGYTF. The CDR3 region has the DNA TGCGCCAGCAGCTTGGAGGCCGGAAGAACTAACTATGGCTACACCTTC.

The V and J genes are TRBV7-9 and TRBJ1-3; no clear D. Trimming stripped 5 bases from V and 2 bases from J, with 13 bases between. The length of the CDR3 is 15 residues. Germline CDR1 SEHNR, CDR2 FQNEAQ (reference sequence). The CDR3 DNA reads TGTGCCAGCAGCATATGGTCGGGCACTGGAAACACCATATATTTT. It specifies CASSIWSGTGNTIYF.

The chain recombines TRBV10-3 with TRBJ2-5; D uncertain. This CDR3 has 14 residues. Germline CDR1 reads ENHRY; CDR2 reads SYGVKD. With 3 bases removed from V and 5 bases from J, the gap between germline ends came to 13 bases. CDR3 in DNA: TGTGCCATCAGTGACCGCAGGTTAGCCGAGACCCAGTACTTC. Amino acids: CAISDRRLAETQYF.

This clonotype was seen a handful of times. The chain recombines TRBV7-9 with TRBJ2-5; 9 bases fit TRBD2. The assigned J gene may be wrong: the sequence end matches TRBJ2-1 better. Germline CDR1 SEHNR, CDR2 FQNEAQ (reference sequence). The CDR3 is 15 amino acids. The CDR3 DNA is TGTGCCAGCACCCTAGGGGCTAGCGGGAATCGTGAGCAGTTCTTC. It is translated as CASTLGASGNREQFF.